The next 8 T cell receptor beta chains were all read from a single sample in a study of control samples from healthy donors and cancer patients (TCRdb year 2020). Receptor libraries were prepared by the immunoSEQ multiplex PCR assay. Drawn from immuneACCESS, this table holds only the in-frame rearrangements with V and J called that TCRdb kept. Clones are partly lost; checked studies trace under half to an unresolved V gene and leave the rest unexplained. In this sample the table shows over 200,000 clones, approximately 80% of which occur a single time. Of the sample, approximately 12% is held by the ten largest clones. Sequencing was performed on PBMCs. The receptors originated from a woman aged 55-70 years with lung cancer.

The gene calls are TRBV3-1 (or the pseudogene TRBV3-2) and TRBJ1-3; D is unclear. Germline loops: CDR1 LGHDT, CDR2 YNNKEL (reference sequence). This CDR3 is 13 amino acids long. V shed 2 bases and J shed 1 base, with 3 bases lying between them. The CDR3 sequence: CASSQQSGNTIYF. The CDR3 DNA follows: TGTGCCAGCAGCCAACAATCTGGAAACACCATATATTTT.

The V and J genes are TRBV9 and TRBJ2-1, with 7 bases aligning to TRBD2. This CDR3 has 18 residues. With V trimmed by 0 bases and J by 9 bases, 18 bases remained unmatched. Germline CDR1 reads SGDLS; CDR2 reads YYNGEE. The CDR3 loop reads CASSVEAGSGAAKVEQFF. Written as DNA, the CDR3 is TGTGCCAGCAGCGTAGAGGCGGGGAGCGGGGCCGCGAAGGTTGAGCAGTTCTTC.

This chain joins TRBV5-1 and TRBJ1-6; 7 nucleotides line up with TRBD1. With 5 bases clipped from V and 5 bases from J, the junction kept 10 bases outside the gene matches. Germline CDR1 and CDR2: SGHRS and YFSETQ. CDR3 size: 16 residues. The CDR3 is CASSVGHGTDNSPLHF. CDR3 bases: TGCGCCAGCAGTGTGGGGCACGGGACAGATAATTCACCCCTCCACTTT.

The CDR3 DNA is TGTGCCAGCAGCCAAACGGCGCTGAGAAGCACAGATACGCAGTATTTT. As protein: CASSQTALRSTDTQYF. The V gene is TRBV11-2, the J gene TRBJ2-3; D is uncertain. Trimming removed 5 bases from V and 0 bases from J, with 15 bases in between. CDR1 and CDR2 from the germline V gene are SGHAT and FQNNGV. This CDR3 contains 16 residues.

The V gene is TRBV25-1, the J gene TRBJ2-6; TRBD1 is a possible D gene (6 bases). This CDR3 is built from 18 residues. The V gene's germline CDR1 is MGHDK and CDR2 SYGVNS. V lost 6 bases and J 0 bases, leaving 18 bases between the germline ends. The CDR3, as DNA: TGTGCCAGCAGCCCCATAGGGGGACCACACTCTGGGGCCAACGTCCTGACTTTC. It translates to CASSPIGGPHSGANVLTF.

This clone was picked up a small number of times. V gene TRBV2 combines with J gene TRBJ1-5, with unresolved D. V lost 4 bases and J 0 bases, leaving 7 bases between the germline ends. The CDR3 contains 14 residues. From germline, CDR1 is SNHLY and CDR2 FYNNEI. Here the CDR3 reads CASSVQNSNQPQHF. The CDR3 region has the DNA TGTGCCAGCAGTGTACAGAATAGCAATCAGCCCCAGCATTTT.

The chain employs TRBV9 and TRBJ2-1; 10 bases agree with TRBD2. The CDR3 spans 15 residues. Trimming removed 4 bases from V and 0 bases from J; junction bases left unmatched: 1. Germline V gives CDR1 SGDLS, CDR2 YYNGEE. The CDR3 here is CASSSSGSSYNEQFF. CDR3 DNA sequence: TGTGCCAGCAGCTCTAGCGGGAGCTCCTACAATGAGCAGTTCTTC.

This clone has a handful of counts. The chain carries TRBV29-1 and TRBJ2-5; no clear D gene. Trimming shortened V by 3 bases and J by 0 bases, and 5 bases separated the two germline ends. Germline CDR1 and CDR2: SQVTM and ANQGSEA. The CDR3 covers 12 residues. CDR3 sequence (DNA): TGCAGCGTTGATATGTACCAAGAGACCCAGTACTTC. This codes for CSVDMYQETQYF.